This TCR beta chain was identified in a study of beta chain features in type 1 diabetes. Study outcomes and limitations: A moderate, significant TCRB CDR3 shortening appeared in type 1 diabetes across four CD4+ subsets. Cells carrying high TCR expression could end up over-represented when cDNA is sequenced.

Turning to this clone: Its antigen is not identified. Other nucleotide sequences from this sample produce the same CDR3.

The sequenced template was cDNA made from the entire isolated RNA. Here immunoSEQ multiplex PCR was the method, and the copy in TCRdb shows in-frame clones only, minus some. The profile shows hundreds of thousands of clones, roughly 9% of them singletons. The specimen was central memory CD4+ T cells from blood. This TCR came from a man aged 25-45 years with type 1 diabetes.

CDR3 coding DNA: TGTGCCAGCAGTCCCACAGGCGGGGAAGAGACCCAGTACTTC. This encodes CASSPTGGEETQYF. The chain couples TRBV28 to TRBJ2-5; possible D gene TRBD2, 6 bases. With 5 bases removed from V and 3 bases from J, the gap between germline ends came to 13 bases. Germline CDR1 and CDR2: MDHEN and SYDVKM. This CDR3 region has 14 residues.